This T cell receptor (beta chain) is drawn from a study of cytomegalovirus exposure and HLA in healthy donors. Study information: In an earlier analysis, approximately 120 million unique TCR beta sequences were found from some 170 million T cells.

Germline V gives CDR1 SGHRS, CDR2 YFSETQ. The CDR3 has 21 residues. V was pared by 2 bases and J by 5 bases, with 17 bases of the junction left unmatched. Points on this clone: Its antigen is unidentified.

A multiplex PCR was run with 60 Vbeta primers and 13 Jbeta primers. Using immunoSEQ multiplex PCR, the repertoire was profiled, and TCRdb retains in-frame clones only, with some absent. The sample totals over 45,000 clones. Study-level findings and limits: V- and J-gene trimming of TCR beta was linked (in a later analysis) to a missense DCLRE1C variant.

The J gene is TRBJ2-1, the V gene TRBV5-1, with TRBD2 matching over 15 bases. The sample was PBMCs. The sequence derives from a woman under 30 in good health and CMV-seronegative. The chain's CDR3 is CASSFWSVPGTSGGRNNEQFF. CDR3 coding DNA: TGCGCCAGCAGCTTTTGGTCCGTGCCTGGGACTAGCGGGGGGCGGAACAATGAGCAGTTCTTC.